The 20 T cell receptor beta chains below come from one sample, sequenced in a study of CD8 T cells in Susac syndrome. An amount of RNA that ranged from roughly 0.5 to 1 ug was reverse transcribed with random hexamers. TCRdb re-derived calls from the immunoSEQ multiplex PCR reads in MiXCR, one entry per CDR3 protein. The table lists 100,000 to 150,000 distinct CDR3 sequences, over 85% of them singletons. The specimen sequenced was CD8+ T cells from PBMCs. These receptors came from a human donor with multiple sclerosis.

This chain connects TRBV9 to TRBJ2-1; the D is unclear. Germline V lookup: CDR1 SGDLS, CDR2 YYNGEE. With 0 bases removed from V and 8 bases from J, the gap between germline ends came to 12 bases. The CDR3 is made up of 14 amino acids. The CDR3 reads CASSVEVPTDEQFF. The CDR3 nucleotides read TGTGCCAGCAGCGTAGAGGTTCCCACCGATGAGCAGTTCTTC.

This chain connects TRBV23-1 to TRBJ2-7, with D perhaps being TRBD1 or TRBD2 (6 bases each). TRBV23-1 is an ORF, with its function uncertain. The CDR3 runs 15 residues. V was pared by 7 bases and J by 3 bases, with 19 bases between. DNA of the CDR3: TGCGCCAGCACCATCAGAAACAGGGACTTCTACGAGCAGTACGTC. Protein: CASTIRNRDFYEQYV.

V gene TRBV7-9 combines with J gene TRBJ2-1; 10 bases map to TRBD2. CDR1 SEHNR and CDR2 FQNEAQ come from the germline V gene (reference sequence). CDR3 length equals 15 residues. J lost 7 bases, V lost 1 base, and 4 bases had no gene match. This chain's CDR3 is CASSLEAGGPNEQFF. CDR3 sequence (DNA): TGTGCCAGCAGCTTAGAAGCGGGAGGGCCAAATGAGCAGTTCTTC.

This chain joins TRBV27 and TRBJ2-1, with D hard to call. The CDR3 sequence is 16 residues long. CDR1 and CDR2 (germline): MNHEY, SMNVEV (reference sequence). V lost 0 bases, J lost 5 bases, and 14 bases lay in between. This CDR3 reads CASSLSAGARHNEQFF. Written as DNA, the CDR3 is TGTGCCAGCAGTTTATCCGCAGGCGCGCGGCACAATGAGCAGTTCTTC.

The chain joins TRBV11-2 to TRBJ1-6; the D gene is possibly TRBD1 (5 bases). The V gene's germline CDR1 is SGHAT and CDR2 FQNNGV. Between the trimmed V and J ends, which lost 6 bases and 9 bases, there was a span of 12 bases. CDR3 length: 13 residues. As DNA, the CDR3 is TGTGCCAGCAGGAGTGGTGGGGGTTCACCCCTCCACTTT. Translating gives CASRSGGGSPLHF.

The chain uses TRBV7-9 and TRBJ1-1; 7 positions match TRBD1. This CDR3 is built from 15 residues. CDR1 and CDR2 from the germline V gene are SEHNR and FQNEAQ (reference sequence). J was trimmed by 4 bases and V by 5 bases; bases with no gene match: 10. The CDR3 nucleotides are TGTGCCAGCAGCCACCGGACAGGAATGGGCACTGAAGCTTTCTTT. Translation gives CASSHRTGMGTEAFF.

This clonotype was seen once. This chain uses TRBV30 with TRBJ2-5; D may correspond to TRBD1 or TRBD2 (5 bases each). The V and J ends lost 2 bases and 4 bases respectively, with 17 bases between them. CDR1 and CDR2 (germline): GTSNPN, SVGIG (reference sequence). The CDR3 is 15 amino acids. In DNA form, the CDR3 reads TGTGCCTGGAGTTTCACGGGACGTCTTGGAGAGACCCAGTACTTC. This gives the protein CAWSFTGRLGETQYF.

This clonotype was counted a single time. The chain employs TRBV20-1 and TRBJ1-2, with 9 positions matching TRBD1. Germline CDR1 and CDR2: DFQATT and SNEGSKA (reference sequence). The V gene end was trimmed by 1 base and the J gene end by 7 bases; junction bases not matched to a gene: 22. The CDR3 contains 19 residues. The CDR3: CSARALTGGVDLVGGGYTF. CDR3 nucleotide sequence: TGCAGTGCTAGAGCCTTAACAGGGGGCGTTGACCTTGTGGGGGGTGGCTACACCTTC.

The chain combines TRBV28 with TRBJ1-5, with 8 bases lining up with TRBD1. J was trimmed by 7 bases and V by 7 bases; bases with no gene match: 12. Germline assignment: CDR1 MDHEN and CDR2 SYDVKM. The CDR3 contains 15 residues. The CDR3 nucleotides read TGTGCCAGCACCGCGACAGGGGAAGATAGACAGCCCCAGCATTTT. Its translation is CASTATGEDRQPQHF.

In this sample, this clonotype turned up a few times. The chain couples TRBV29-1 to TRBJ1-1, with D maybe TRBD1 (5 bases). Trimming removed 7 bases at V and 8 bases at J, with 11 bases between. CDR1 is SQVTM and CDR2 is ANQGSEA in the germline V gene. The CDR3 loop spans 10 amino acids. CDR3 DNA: TGCAGCGCAGAGGGGACCGAAGCTTTCTTT. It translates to CSAEGTEAFF.

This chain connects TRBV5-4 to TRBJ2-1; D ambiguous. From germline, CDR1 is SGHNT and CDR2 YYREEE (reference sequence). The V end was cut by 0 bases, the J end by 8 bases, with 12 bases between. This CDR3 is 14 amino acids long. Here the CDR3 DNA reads TGTGCCAGCAGCTTGGCTGGTCGCCCCGATGAGCAGTTCTTC. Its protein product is CASSLAGRPDEQFF. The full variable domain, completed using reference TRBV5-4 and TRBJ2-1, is ETGVTQSPTHLIKTRGQQVTLRCSSQSGHNTVSWYQQALGQGPQFIFQYYREEENGRGNFPPRFSGLQFPNYSSELNVNALELDDSALYLCASSLAGRPDEQFFGPGTRLTVL.

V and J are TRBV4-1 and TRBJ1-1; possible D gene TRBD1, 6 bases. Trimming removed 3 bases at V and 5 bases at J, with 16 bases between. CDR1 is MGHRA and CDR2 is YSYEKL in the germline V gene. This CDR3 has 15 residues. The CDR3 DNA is TGCGCCAGCAGCCACAACGACAGGTCAAGGACTGAAGCTTTCTTT. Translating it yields CASSHNDRSRTEAFF.

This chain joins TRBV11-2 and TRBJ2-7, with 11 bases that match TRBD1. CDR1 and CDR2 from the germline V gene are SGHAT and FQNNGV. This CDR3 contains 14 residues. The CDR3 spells CAGPLGQGVHEQYV. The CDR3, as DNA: TGTGCTGGACCCCTGGGACAGGGGGTCCACGAGCAGTACGTC.

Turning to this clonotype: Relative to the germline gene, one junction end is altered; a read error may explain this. CDR3 sequence (DNA): TGTTCCAGCAGCGCTCTTATGGAGGTGAACATTCAGTACTTC. It translates to CSSSALMEVNIQYF. The rearrangement uses TRBV7-9 and TRBJ2-4, with D possibly being TRBD2 (5 bases). Germline V gene lookup returns CDR1 SEHNR and CDR2 FQNEAQ (reference sequence). The CDR3 runs 14 residues.

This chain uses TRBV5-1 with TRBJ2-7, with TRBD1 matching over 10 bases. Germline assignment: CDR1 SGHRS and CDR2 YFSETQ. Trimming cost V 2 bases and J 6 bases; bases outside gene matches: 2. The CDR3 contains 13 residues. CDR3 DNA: TGCGCCAGCAGCTTCTGGACAGGGGGCGAGCAGTACGTC. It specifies CASSFWTGGEQYV.

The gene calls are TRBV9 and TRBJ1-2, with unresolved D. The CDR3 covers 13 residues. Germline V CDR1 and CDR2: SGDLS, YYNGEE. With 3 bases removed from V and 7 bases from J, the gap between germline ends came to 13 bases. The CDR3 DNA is TGTGCCAGCAGCGGACATCTTATGTCTGGCTACACCTTC. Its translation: CASSGHLMSGYTF. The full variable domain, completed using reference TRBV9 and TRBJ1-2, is DSGVTQTPKHLITATGQRVTLRCSPRSGDLSVYWYQQSLDQGLQFLIQYYNGEERAKGNILERFSAQQFPDLHSELNLSSLELGDSALYFCASSGHLMSGYTFGSGTRLTVV.

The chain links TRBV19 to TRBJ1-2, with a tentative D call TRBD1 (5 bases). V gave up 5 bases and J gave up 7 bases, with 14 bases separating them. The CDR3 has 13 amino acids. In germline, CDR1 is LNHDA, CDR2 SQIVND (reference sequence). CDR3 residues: CASSPTGQRGYTF. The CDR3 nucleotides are TGTGCCAGTAGTCCTACGGGGCAACGTGGCTACACCTTC. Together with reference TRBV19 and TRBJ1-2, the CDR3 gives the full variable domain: DGGITQSPKYLFRKEGQNVTLSCEQNLNHDAMYWYRQDPGQGLRLIYYSQIVNDFQKGDIAEGYSVSREKKESFPLTVTSAQKNPTAFYLCASSPTGQRGYTFGSGTRLTVV.

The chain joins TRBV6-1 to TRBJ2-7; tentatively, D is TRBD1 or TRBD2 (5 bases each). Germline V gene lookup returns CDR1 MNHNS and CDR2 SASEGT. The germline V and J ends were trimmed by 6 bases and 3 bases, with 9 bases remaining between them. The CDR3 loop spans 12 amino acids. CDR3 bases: TGTGCCAGCAGAGGGACCCTCTACGAGCAGTACTTC. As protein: CASRGTLYEQYF.

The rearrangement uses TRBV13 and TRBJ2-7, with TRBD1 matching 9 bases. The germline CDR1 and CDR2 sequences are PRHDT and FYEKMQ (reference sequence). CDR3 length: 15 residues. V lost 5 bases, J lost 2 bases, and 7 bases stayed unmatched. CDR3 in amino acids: CASSRRDRDPYEQYV. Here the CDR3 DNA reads TGTGCCAGCAGCCGCCGGGACAGGGACCCCTACGAGCAGTACGTC.

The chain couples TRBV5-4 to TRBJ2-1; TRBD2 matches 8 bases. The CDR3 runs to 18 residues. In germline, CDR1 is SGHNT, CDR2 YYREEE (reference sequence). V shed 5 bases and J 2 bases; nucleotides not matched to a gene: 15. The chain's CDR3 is CASSPSLVPTSAYNEQFF. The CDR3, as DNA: TGTGCCAGCAGTCCTTCCTTGGTGCCGACTAGCGCCTACAATGAGCAGTTCTTC.